In this sample, the clone carrying this TCR beta chain turned up many times. This sample was included in a study of read filtering for tumor transcriptome and immune sequencing. Study at large: Transcriptome libraries were built from DNase-treated RNA. Per sample, TCR-region reads ranged about 4 to 10.27 million by IR-seq, 85 to 1273 by RNA-seq.

The V end lost 8 bases, the J end lost 4 bases, and 8 bases lay between the germline ends. Germline CDR1 is MGHDK and CDR2 is SYGVNS. The CDR3 covers 11 residues. The library was built from 400 ng RNA with molecular barcoded adaptors for alpha/delta and beta/gamma chains. TCRdb used MiXCR to reprocess the reads, holding one entry per CDR3 protein. This sample has fewer than 45,000 distinct CDR3 sequences, with 10% to 15% found just once. This TCR came from a donor at least 40 years old with multiple myeloma. The specimen sequenced was a population of CD138-negative cells sorted from bone marrow. The chain is built from TRBV25-1 and TRBJ2-5, with a tentative D call TRBD2 (5 bases). The CDR3 coding sequence is TGTGCCAGCGGGAGAGGAGAGACCCAGTACTTC. Protein: CASGRGETQYF.